The TCR beta chain described here comes from a study of blood T cell repertoires in COVID-19. Here immunoSEQ multiplex PCR was the method, and the copy in TCRdb shows in-frame clones only, minus some. Of about 200,000 clones in the sample, more than 75% were seen once. The CDR3 totals 17 residues. The J segment lost 0 bases and the V segment lost 5 bases, leaving 10 bases of the junction unmatched. The germline V gene has CDR1 SGHTA and CDR2 FQGTGA. This receptor was obtained from a man aged 60 to 69 with acute or convalescent COVID-19. The chain joins TRBV7-3 to TRBJ2-1; 7 nucleotides agree with TRBD2. Sample: peripheral blood. The CDR3 DNA reads as TGTGCCAGCAGCCTCCAACTAGCGCCCAGCTCCTACAATGAGCAGTTCTTC. Protein: CASSLQLAPSSYNEQFF.